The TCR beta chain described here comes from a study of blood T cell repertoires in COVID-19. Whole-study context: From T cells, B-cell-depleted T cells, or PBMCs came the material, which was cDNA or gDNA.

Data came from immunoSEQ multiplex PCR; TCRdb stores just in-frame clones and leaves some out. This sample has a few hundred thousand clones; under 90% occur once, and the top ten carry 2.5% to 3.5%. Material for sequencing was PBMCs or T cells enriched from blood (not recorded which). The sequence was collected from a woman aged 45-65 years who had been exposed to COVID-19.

The CDR3 protein is CATRTENSYEQYF. CDR3 DNA: TGTGCCACCCGGACAGAGAACTCCTACGAGCAGTACTTC. This sequence joins TRBV15 and TRBJ2-7; possible D gene TRBD1, 6 bases. Germline CDR1 LNHNV, CDR2 YYDKDF (reference sequence). The length of the CDR3 is 13 residues. Trimming removed 8 bases from V and 0 bases from J, with 11 bases in between. Drawing the rest from reference TRBV15 and TRBJ2-7, the complete variable domain is DAMVIQNPRYQVTQFGKPVTLSCSQTLNHNVMYWYQQKSSQAPKLLFHYYDKDFNNEADTPDNFQSRRPNTSFCFLDIRSPGLGDTAMYLCATRTENSYEQYFGPGTRLTVT.